These 4 T cell receptor beta chains share one sample of origin, sequenced in a study of early T cells in non-severe SARS-CoV-2 infection. TCRdb re-called the 5' RACE reads with MiXCR, one entry per CDR3 protein. Of around 49,000 distinct CDR3 sequences listed, under 14% are singletons. What was sequenced was whole blood. These receptors all stem from an adult who was a healthcare worker with PCR-confirmed SARS-CoV-2 infection or an uninfected control (not recorded which).

A few counts support this clonotype. This chain links TRBV7-9 with TRBJ2-1; D may be TRBD1 (6 bases). CDR1 SEHNR and CDR2 FQNEAQ come from the germline V gene (reference sequence). V was trimmed by 4 bases and J by 5 bases, leaving 15 bases between them. The CDR3 loop spans 15 amino acids. The CDR3 DNA sequence: TGTGCCAGCAGCTCAGAGGGGGACCCCCACAATGAGCAGTTCTTC. Protein sequence: CASSSEGDPHNEQFF.

This clonotype was recorded at least ten times. The CDR3 sequence is CASSDGRDSTDTQYF. CDR3 nucleotide sequence: TGTGCCAGCAGCGACGGCCGAGACAGCACAGATACGCAGTATTTT. The chain joins TRBV9 to TRBJ2-3; D remains ambiguous. This CDR3 region has 15 residues. V was shortened by 3 bases and J by 0 bases, with 11 bases between the two germline ends. Germline assignment: CDR1 SGDLS and CDR2 YYNGEE.

The sample holds many counts of this clonotype. The chain has TRBV5-4 and TRBJ1-2; no definite D call. Germline assignment: CDR1 SGHNT and CDR2 YYREEE (reference sequence). V lost 0 bases and J lost 3, with 9 bases in between. The CDR3 extends over 14 amino acids. The CDR3 bases are TGTGCCAGCAGCTTGGCGGCCGGAGACTATGGCTACACCTTC. Its protein product is CASSLAAGDYGYTF.

A few counts support this clonotype. The chain employs TRBV7-2 and TRBJ1-6, with TRBD1 matching 11 bases. With 1 base clipped from V and 15 bases from J, the junction kept 5 bases outside the gene matches. Germline CDR1 and CDR2: SGHTA and FQGNSA. CDR3 size: 14 residues. The CDR3 DNA is TGTGCCAGCAGCTTAGGGACAGGGGGCTTCATCCTCCACTTT. Its protein is CASSLGTGGFILHF.